This TCR beta chain was documented in a study of blood T cell repertoires in COVID-19. Produced via immunoSEQ multiplex PCR; TCRdb's table is partial and in-frame only. The top ten hold more than 6% of the sample, which has about 88,000 clones, 80% to 95% seen once. The CDR3 consists of 16 residues. Germline V gene data show CDR1 as MDHEN and CDR2 as SYDVKM. The junction had 10 bases not matched to a gene; V was cut back by 4 bases and J by 4 bases. This receptor was identified in a man aged 18 to 30 with COVID-19, enrolled during active disease. The gene calls are TRBV28 and TRBJ1-2, with TRBD1 identical over 9 bases. What was sequenced was peripheral blood. The CDR3 protein is CASSSPEGQGIYGYTF. Written as DNA, the CDR3 is TGTGCCAGCAGTTCACCCGAGGGACAGGGAATCTATGGCTACACCTTC.